Given below is one T cell receptor (beta chain) in context. Authors' analysis steps: Reference gene primer amplification in the assay estimated nucleated cell counts. This table comes from immunoSEQ multiplex PCR, and its TCRdb copy is limited to in-frame clones, with some not included. Clonal size and the V and J genes are those of that table, whereas D and trimming came from the DNA. The sample consists of about 64,000 clones, approximately 92% of them appearing once. The sample is drawn from a study of blood T cell repertoires in COVID-19. Whole-study context: Acute and convalescent COVID-19 specimens originated in the United States, Italy and Spain. In each case, the material was cDNA or gDNA derived from T cells, B-cell-depleted T cells, or PBMCs.

This CDR3 spans 13 amino acids. Trimming pared 1 base from V and 2 bases from J, leaving 7 bases between. Germline CDR1 reads SGHRS; CDR2 reads YFSETQ. The clonotype originates from a woman of 80 years or more with active COVID-19. The sequencing sample was made of peripheral blood. This chain uses TRBV5-1 with TRBJ2-7; D call uncertain. In DNA, the CDR3 is TGCGCCAGCAGCTTGAGAACAGCCTACGAGCAGTACTTC. This gives the protein CASSLRTAYEQYF.